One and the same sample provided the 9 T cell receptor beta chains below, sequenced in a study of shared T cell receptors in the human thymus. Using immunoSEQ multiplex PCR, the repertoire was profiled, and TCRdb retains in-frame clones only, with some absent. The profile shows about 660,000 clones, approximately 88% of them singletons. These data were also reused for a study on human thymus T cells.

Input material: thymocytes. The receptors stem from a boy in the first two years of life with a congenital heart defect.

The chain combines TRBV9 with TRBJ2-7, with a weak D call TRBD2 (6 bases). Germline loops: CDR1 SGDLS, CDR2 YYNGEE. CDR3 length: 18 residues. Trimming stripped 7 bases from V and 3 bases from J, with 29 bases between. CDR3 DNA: TGTGCCAGCTCATACCACCCCCGCCCGGCTAGCGAAAACTACGAGCAGTACTTC. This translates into CASSYHPRPASENYEQYF. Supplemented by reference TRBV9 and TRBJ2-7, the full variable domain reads DSGVTQTPKHLITATGQRVTLRCSPRSGDLSVYWYQQSLDQGLQFLIQYYNGEERAKGNILERFSAQQFPDLHSELNLSSLELGDSALYFCASSYHPRPASENYEQYFGPGTRLTVT.

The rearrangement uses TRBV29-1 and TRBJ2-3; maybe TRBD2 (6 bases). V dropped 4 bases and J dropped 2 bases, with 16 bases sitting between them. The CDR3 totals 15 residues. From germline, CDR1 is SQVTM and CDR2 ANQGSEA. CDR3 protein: CSVGLAEPFTDTQYF. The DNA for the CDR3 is TGCAGCGTTGGCTTAGCGGAACCTTTCACAGATACGCAGTATTTT.

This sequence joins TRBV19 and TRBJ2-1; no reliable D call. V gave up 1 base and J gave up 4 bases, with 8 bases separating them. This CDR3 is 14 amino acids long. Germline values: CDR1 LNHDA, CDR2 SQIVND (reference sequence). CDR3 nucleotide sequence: TGTGCCAGTAGTATAGTTCACAGTTACAATGAGCAGTTCTTC. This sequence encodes CASSIVHSYNEQFF. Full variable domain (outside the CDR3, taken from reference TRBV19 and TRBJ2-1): DGGITQSPKYLFRKEGQNVTLSCEQNLNHDAMYWYRQDPGQGLRLIYYSQIVNDFQKGDIAEGYSVSREKKESFPLTVTSAQKNPTAFYLCASSIVHSYNEQFFGPGTRLTVL.

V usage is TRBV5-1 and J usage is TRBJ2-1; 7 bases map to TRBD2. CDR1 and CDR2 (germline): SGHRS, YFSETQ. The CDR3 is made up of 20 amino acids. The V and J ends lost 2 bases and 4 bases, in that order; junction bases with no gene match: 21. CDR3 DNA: TGCGCCAGCAGCTTCGGGGAGGGTACCCTACGGGCTAGCGGATACAATGAGCAGTTCTTC. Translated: CASSFGEGTLRASGYNEQFF.

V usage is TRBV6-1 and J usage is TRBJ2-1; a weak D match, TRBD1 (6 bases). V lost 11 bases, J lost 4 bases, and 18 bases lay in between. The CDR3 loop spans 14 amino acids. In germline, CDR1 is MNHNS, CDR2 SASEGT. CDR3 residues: CAHAQRQEYNEQFF. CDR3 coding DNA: TGTGCCCACGCCCAACGACAGGAGTACAATGAGCAGTTCTTC.

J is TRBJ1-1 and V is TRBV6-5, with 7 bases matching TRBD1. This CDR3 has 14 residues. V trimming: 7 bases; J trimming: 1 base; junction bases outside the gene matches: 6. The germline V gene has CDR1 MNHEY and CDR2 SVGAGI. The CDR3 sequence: CASIDRDSNTEAFF. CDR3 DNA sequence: TGTGCCAGCATCGACAGGGATTCGAACACTGAAGCTTTCTTT.

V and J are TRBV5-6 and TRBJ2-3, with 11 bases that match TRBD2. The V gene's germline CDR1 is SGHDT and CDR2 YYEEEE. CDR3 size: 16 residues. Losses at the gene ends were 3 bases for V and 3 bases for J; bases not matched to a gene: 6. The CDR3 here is CASSSTLAGVTDTQYF. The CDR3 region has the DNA TGTGCCAGCAGCTCTACACTAGCGGGAGTGACAGATACGCAGTATTTT.

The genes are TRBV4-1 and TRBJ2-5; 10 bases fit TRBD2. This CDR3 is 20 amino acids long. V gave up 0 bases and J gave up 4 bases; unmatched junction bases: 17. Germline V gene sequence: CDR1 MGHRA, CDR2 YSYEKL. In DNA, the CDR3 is TGCGCCAGCAGCCAAGAAGTACCGGGACTAGCGCCACGAACAAGAGAGACCCAGTACTTC. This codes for CASSQEVPGLAPRTRETQYF.

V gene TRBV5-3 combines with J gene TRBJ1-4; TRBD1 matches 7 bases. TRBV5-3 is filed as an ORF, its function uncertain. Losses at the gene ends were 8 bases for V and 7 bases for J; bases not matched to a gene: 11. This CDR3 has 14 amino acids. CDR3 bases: TGTGCCAGGCAGTACAGGGGCAGAGGTGAAAAACTGTTTTTT. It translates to CARQYRGRGEKLFF.